One sample yielded the 27 T cell receptor beta chains listed below, sequenced in a study of beta chain features in type 1 diabetes. Since all of the isolated RNA was reverse transcribed, expressed TCRB transcripts were what got sequenced. Clones were read by immunoSEQ multiplex PCR, and TCRdb kept only the in-frame ones, dropping some. The repertoire has under 300,000 clones, around 26% of them found once; the top ten carry roughly 4%. Input material: central memory CD4+ T cells from blood. These receptors were obtained from a man under 40 in good health.

This clone has only a few counts. V is TRBV6-1 and J is TRBJ2-7; D ambiguous. Trimming shortened V by 3 bases and J by 3 bases, and 6 bases separated the two germline ends. Per germline, CDR1 MNHNS and CDR2 SASEGT. This CDR3 region has 12 residues. The CDR3 loop reads CASSERGYEQYF. In DNA, the CDR3 is TGTGCCAGCAGTGAGCGAGGCTACGAGCAGTACTTC.

The sample holds a few counts of this clone. The chain joins TRBV20-1 to TRBJ2-1, with D unclear. V was shortened by 6 bases and J by 8 bases, with 11 bases between the two germline ends. Per germline, CDR1 DFQATT and CDR2 SNEGSKA (reference sequence). This CDR3 comprises 11 residues. The CDR3 DNA sequence: TGCAGTGCGAGTCTGTGGGATGAGCAGTTCTTC. It codes for CSASLWDEQFF.

The chain joins TRBV7-2 to TRBJ2-5, with D unclear. This CDR3 contains 13 residues. V lost 0 bases and J lost 4, with 6 bases in between. In germline, CDR1 is SGHTA, CDR2 FQGNSA. CDR3 coding DNA: TGTGCCAGCAGCTTAGCGGTGCTAGAGACCCAGTACTTC. This codes for CASSLAVLETQYF.

This clone was counted only a few times. V usage is TRBV7-2 and J usage is TRBJ2-1, with 12 nucleotides matching TRBD2. Looked up from germline, CDR1 is SGHTA and CDR2 is FQGNSA. With 5 bases clipped from V and 6 bases from J, the junction kept 5 bases outside the gene matches. This CDR3 region has 15 residues. As DNA, the CDR3 is TGTGCCAGCAGCCGGACTAGCGGGACCGGCAATGAGCAGTTCTTC. Translation: CASSRTSGTGNEQFF.

This clone was counted many times. This chain connects TRBV9 to TRBJ2-7; D perhaps matches TRBD2 (5 bases). The germline CDR1 and CDR2 sequences are SGDLS and YYNGEE. Trimming shortened V by 0 bases and J by 4 bases, and 11 bases separated the two germline ends. The CDR3 has 14 amino acids. The CDR3 reads CASSVGSGGYEQYF. CDR3 sequence (DNA): TGTGCCAGCAGCGTAGGTTCTGGAGGATACGAGCAGTACTTC.

The rearrangement joins TRBV5-4 to TRBJ1-2; D unclear. Trimming removed 1 base at V and 12 bases at J, with 13 bases between. Germline CDR1 is SGHNT and CDR2 is YYREEE (reference sequence). The CDR3 totals 12 residues. The chain's CDR3 is CASSLTKGENTF. CDR3 sequence (DNA): TGTGCCAGCAGCTTGACTAAGGGTGAGAACACCTTC.

The chain uses TRBV5-1 and TRBJ2-1, with TRBD1 as a possible D gene (6 bases). The length of the CDR3 is 16 residues. The germline V gene has CDR1 SGHRS and CDR2 YFSETQ. The V and J ends lost 7 bases and 4 bases respectively, with 21 bases between them. The CDR3 DNA reads as TGCGCCAGCCATCCGGGACAAGCCAATTCTTACAATGAGCAGTTCTTC. It codes for CASHPGQANSYNEQFF.

This clone was seen a few times. The chain employs TRBV28 and TRBJ1-1; D remains unclear. The CDR3 consists of 14 residues. V gave up 6 bases and J gave up 3 bases, with 14 bases separating them. Per germline, CDR1 MDHEN and CDR2 SYDVKM. Here the CDR3 DNA reads TGTGCCAGCAGCCCGGGAGGCTCCTACACTGAAGCTTTCTTT. This gives the protein CASSPGGSYTEAFF.

This clone was seen a few times. The genes are TRBV4-1 and TRBJ1-4; TRBD1 aligns across 9 bases. The J segment lost 7 bases and the V segment lost 5 bases, leaving 11 bases of the junction unmatched. The CDR3 totals 16 residues. The V gene's germline CDR1 is MGHRA and CDR2 YSYEKL. CDR3 protein: CASSAQTGTGSEKLFF. DNA for the CDR3: TGCGCCAGCAGCGCACAAACCGGGACAGGGAGTGAAAAACTGTTTTTT.

For this clone: The junction departs from the called germline gene at one end, perhaps through a read error. V gene TRBV29-1 combines with J gene TRBJ2-1, with D perhaps matching TRBD1 (6 bases). Per the germline V gene, CDR1 is SQVTM and CDR2 is ANQGSEA. CDR3 length equals 11 residues. The CDR3 reads CSVTDKFDRIF. CDR3 DNA: TGCAGCGTAACCGATAAGTTTGACAGGATCTTC.

This clone was seen once. V gene TRBV25-1 combines with J gene TRBJ1-1, with D maybe TRBD1 (5 bases). This CDR3 is built from 12 residues. The V and J ends lost 3 bases and 11 bases respectively, with 13 bases between them. Germline assignment: CDR1 MGHDK and CDR2 SYGVNS. DNA of the CDR3: TGTGCCAGCAGTGACCCAGGGTTCCAGGCTTTCTTT. Its protein is CASSDPGFQAFF. Combining the CDR3 with reference TRBV25-1 and TRBJ1-1 gives the whole variable domain EADIYQTPRYLVIGTGKKITLECSQTMGHDKMYWYQQDPGMELHLIHYSYGVNSTEKGDLSSESTVSRIRTEHFPLTLESARPSHTSQYLCASSDPGFQAFFGQGTRLTVV.

Ten or more counts support this clone. The chain has TRBV7-9 and TRBJ1-5; 11 bases map to TRBD1. CDR1 is SEHNR, CDR2 FQNEAQ, per germline (reference sequence). CDR3 length equals 13 residues. Trimming took 4 bases from V and 8 from J; bases not matched to a gene: 1. Here the CDR3 reads CASSWTGGEPQHF. As DNA, the CDR3 is TGTGCCAGCAGCTGGACAGGGGGCGAGCCCCAGCATTTT.

This clone was observed a handful of times. The gene calls are TRBV30 and TRBJ1-5; D unresolved. Trimming left V 4 bases short and J 7 bases short, with 14 bases between. CDR1 is GTSNPN, CDR2 SVGIG, per germline (reference sequence). This CDR3 is 13 amino acids long. DNA of the CDR3: TGTGCCTGGACGGCCTCTATGGGACAGCCCCAGCATTTT. It yields the protein CAWTASMGQPQHF.

J is TRBJ2-7 and V is TRBV5-6; either TRBD1 or TRBD2 may fit D (5 bases each). This CDR3 region has 14 residues. Trimming left V 3 bases short and J 3 bases short, with 13 bases between. Per the germline V gene, CDR1 is SGHDT and CDR2 is YYEEEE. This CDR3 reads CASSSGTYIYEQYF. CDR3 sequence (DNA): TGTGCCAGCAGCTCGGGGACCTACATCTACGAGCAGTACTTC.

Turning to this clone: This specimen includes other DNA sequences encoding the same CDR3. V and J are TRBV2 and TRBJ2-7; 8 bases line up with TRBD2. The CDR3 totals 15 residues. The ends lost 6 bases at V and 6 bases at J; junction bases unmatched: 13. The germline V gene has CDR1 SNHLY and CDR2 FYNNEI. Written as DNA, the CDR3 is TGTGCCAGCAGCCGTACCAGCGGGAGAAAAGGCGAGCAGTACTTC. This translates into CASSRTSGRKGEQYF.

This chain uses TRBV5-1 with TRBJ2-7; D remains ambiguous. The V and J ends lost 4 bases and 4 bases respectively, with 12 bases between them. Germline V CDR1 and CDR2: SGHRS, YFSETQ. CDR3 length: 13 residues. CDR3 protein: CASSKERAYEQYF. In nucleotides, the CDR3 is TGCGCCAGCAGCAAGGAACGGGCTTACGAGCAGTACTTC.

In its sample, this clone was seen a few times. The chain links TRBV4-3 to TRBJ2-2; D call uncertain. From germline, CDR1 is LGHNA and CDR2 YSLEER. Trimming pared 0 bases from V and 7 bases from J, leaving 9 bases between. The CDR3 extends over 14 amino acids. CDR3 residues: CASSQEVRVGELFF. The CDR3 DNA reads TGCGCCAGCAGCCAAGAAGTACGGGTCGGGGAGCTGTTTTTT.

This sequence joins TRBV7-7 and TRBJ2-5, with a weak D call TRBD2 (5 bases). V was shortened by 0 bases and J by 1 base, with 6 bases between the two germline ends. This CDR3 is 14 amino acids long. Germline CDR1 and CDR2: SSHAT and FNYEAQ (reference sequence). This CDR3 is CASSLAGIQETQYF. CDR3 nucleotide sequence: TGTGCCAGCAGCTTAGCCGGGATCCAAGAGACCCAGTACTTC.

This clone was counted only a few times. This chain joins TRBV5-1 and TRBJ2-1; 9 bases align to TRBD1. Germline V CDR1 and CDR2: SGHRS, YFSETQ. V lost 4 bases to trimming and J lost 6 bases; unmatched junction nucleotides: 14. CDR3 size: 17 residues. The CDR3, as DNA: TGCGCCAGCAGCCGTAAGCCCGGGACAGGGAAGGGCAATGAGCAGTTCTTC. Its protein product is CASSRKPGTGKGNEQFF. The full variable domain, completed using reference TRBV5-1 and TRBJ2-1, is KAGVTQTPRYLIKTRGQQVTLSCSPISGHRSVSWYQQTPGQGLQFLFEYFSETQRNKGNFPGRFSGRQFSNSRSEMNVSTLELGDSALYLCASSRKPGTGKGNEQFFGPGTRLTVL.

V is TRBV30 and J is TRBJ1-1; D gene uncertain. V lost 5 bases and J 0 bases, leaving 4 bases between the germline ends. The CDR3 runs to 11 residues. Germline V gene lookup returns CDR1 GTSNPN and CDR2 SVGIG (reference sequence). The CDR3 here is CAWDLNTEAFF. CDR3 coding DNA: TGTGCCTGGGATTTGAACACTGAAGCTTTCTTT.

The chain recombines TRBV25-1 with TRBJ1-2; D gene unclear. CDR1 is MGHDK, CDR2 SYGVNS, per germline. This CDR3 has 13 amino acids. V was pared by 4 bases and J by 4 bases, with 10 bases between. CDR3 loop: CASSVGKTYGYTF. DNA for the CDR3: TGTGCCAGCAGTGTGGGAAAGACCTATGGCTACACCTTC.

The rearrangement joins TRBV4-1 to TRBJ2-2; 9 positions match TRBD1. CDR3 length equals 15 residues. Germline V gene data show CDR1 as MGHRA and CDR2 as YSYEKL. After removal of 4 bases from V and 2 bases from J, the junction contained 2 bases not matched to a gene. CDR3 in DNA: TGCGCCAGCAGCCGGGACAGGGTTAACACCGGGGAGCTGTTTTTT. The encoded protein is CASSRDRVNTGELFF.

Only a few counts were recorded for this clone. This sequence joins TRBV18 and TRBJ1-2; maybe TRBD1 (5 bases). This CDR3 contains 14 residues. Trimming took 2 bases from V and 2 from J, leaving 9 bases between them. Germline CDR1 KGHSH, CDR2 LQKENI. The CDR3 reads CASSPGASNYGYTF. Written as DNA, the CDR3 is TGTGCCAGCTCACCAGGGGCTAGCAACTATGGCTACACCTTC.

This clone was seen repeatedly, ten times or more. This chain links TRBV10-3 with TRBJ2-3; 9 positions agree with TRBD1. The CDR3 runs to 14 residues. Germline CDR1 is ENHRY and CDR2 is SYGVKD. Trimming took 3 bases from V and 6 from J; bases not matched to a gene: 4. In DNA, the CDR3 is TGTGCCATCAGTGAACAGGGGGCCTGGGATACGCAGTATTTT. Translation gives CAISEQGAWDTQYF.

V and J are TRBV4-3 and TRBJ2-3; D not resolved. V shed 3 bases and J shed 6 bases, with 10 bases lying between them. This CDR3 region has 13 residues. The germline CDR1 and CDR2 sequences are LGHNA and YSLEER. The CDR3 bases are TGCGCCAGCAGCCACCTACTCACGGATACGCAGTATTTT. Its translation is CASSHLLTDTQYF.

This sequence joins TRBV6-5 and TRBJ2-1; D possibly corresponds to TRBD2 (6 bases). There are 12 residues in the CDR3. Germline lookup yields CDR1 MNHEY and CDR2 SVGAGI. V was trimmed by 4 bases and J by 8 bases, leaving 9 bases between them. This chain's CDR3 is CASSSRGDEQFF. The CDR3 bases are TGTGCCAGCAGTTCCCGCGGGGATGAGCAGTTCTTC.

The sample holds a few counts of this clone. The chain couples TRBV29-1 to TRBJ2-7, with D perhaps TRBD1 (6 bases). Germline loops: CDR1 SQVTM, CDR2 ANQGSEA. The ends were cut back, 4 bases at V and 5 bases at J, with 15 bases in the middle. The CDR3 extends over 13 amino acids. CDR3 residues: CSVAGTKPNEQYF. DNA of the CDR3: TGCAGCGTTGCCGGGACAAAGCCTAACGAGCAGTACTTC.